This T cell receptor (beta chain) was retrieved from a study of CXCR3-negative and CXCR3-positive naive CD8 T cells. All TRB cDNA libraries came from 5' RACE performed with UMI labels. TCRdb reprocessed the 5' RACE reads, keeping one entry per CDR3 protein, no DNA. Seen in this sample are 90,000 to 100,000 distinct CDR3 sequences; the ten most common clones hold 1.5% to 2%. Sequencing was carried out using naive CXCR3- CD8+ T cells from blood. Subset reported: CD45RO-CCR7+CD27+CD95- naive CD8+ T cells lacking CXCR3 (TNR3-). The sequence was collected from a human donor in good health. Some clones in this sample may be carry-over from other donors' samples.

This chain's CDR3 is CASSDGTVIGGRSNSPLHF. The chain couples TRBV5-1 to TRBJ1-6; TCRdb lists TRBD1, though no DNA is available to test this call. Germline CDR1 and CDR2: SGHRS and YFSETQ. The CDR3 runs to 19 residues. Full variable domain (missing parts from reference TRBV5-1 and TRBJ1-6): KAGVTQTPRYLIKTRGQQVTLSCSPISGHRSVSWYQQTPGQGLQFLFEYFSETQRNKGNFPGRFSGRQFSNSRSEMNVSTLELGDSALYLCASSDGTVIGGRSNSPLHFGNGTRLTVT.